The next 16 T cell receptor beta chains were all read from a single sample in a study of spatial heterogeneity in lung cancer. Time point of the sample: blood at routine non-recurrence follow-up after resection. Sequencing covered unsorted whole RNA taken from tumor, nontumor lung or frozen PBMC. TCRdb recomputed calls from the 5' RACE reads with MiXCR, one row per CDR3 protein. The repertoire includes approximately 50,000 distinct CDR3 sequences, roughly 7% of them detected once, and 35% sits in the top ten. This material consisted of PBMCs, taken at follow-up. The receptors originated from a female donor with early-stage non-small cell lung cancer.

The V call is TRBV20-1, the J call TRBJ1-6; no reliable D call. CDR1 and CDR2 from the germline V gene are DFQATT and SNEGSKA (reference sequence). This CDR3 spans 16 amino acids. With 0 bases removed from V and 7 bases from J, the gap between germline ends came to 16 bases. The CDR3 nucleotides read TGCAGTGCTAGAGATGCGGGGAGTTTAATGAATTCACCCCTCCACTTT. Encoded protein: CSARDAGSLMNSPLHF.

In its sample, this clonotype was seen a few times. V is TRBV5-1 and J is TRBJ1-6; perhaps TRBD1 as D (5 bases). CDR3 size: 19 residues. CDR1 and CDR2 from the germline V gene are SGHRS and YFSETQ. Trimming left V 4 bases short and J 8 bases short, with 28 bases between. The CDR3 bases are TGCGCCAGCAGCCCCAGGGACGAGAATTCTGCTCCATCCGATTCACCCCTCCACTTT. Amino acid sequence: CASSPRDENSAPSDSPLHF.

This clonotype was found many times. The chain is built from TRBV6-6 and TRBJ2-7; 10 bases match TRBD1. J was trimmed by 0 bases and V by 6 bases; bases with no gene match: 5. The germline V gene has CDR1 MNHNY and CDR2 SVGAGI (reference sequence). The CDR3 length is 15 residues. Here the CDR3 reads CASRSGTGASYEQYF. CDR3 bases: TGTGCCAGCAGATCCGGGACAGGGGCCTCCTACGAGCAGTACTTC.

This clonotype was recorded at least ten times. The genes are TRBV2 and TRBJ2-3; no definite D call. The germline V gene has CDR1 SNHLY and CDR2 FYNNEI. The CDR3 is 11 residues long. V was shortened by 8 bases and J by 2 bases, with 5 bases between the two germline ends. The chain's CDR3 is CASANTDTQYF. The DNA for the CDR3 is TGTGCCAGCGCCAACACAGATACGCAGTATTTT. Using reference TRBV2 and TRBJ2-3 for the parts outside the CDR3, the full variable domain is EPEVTQTPSHQVTQMGQEVILRCVPISNHLYFYWYRQILGQKVEFLVSFYNNEISEKSEIFDDQFSVERPDGSNFTLKIRSTKLEDSAMYFCASANTDTQYFGPGTRLTVL.

J is TRBJ2-3 and V is TRBV7-2; the D gene is possibly TRBD1 (5 bases). The CDR3 is 14 residues long. V shed 2 bases and J shed 4 bases, with 10 bases lying between them. Germline V CDR1 and CDR2: SGHTA, FQGNSA. The DNA of the CDR3 is TGTGCCAGCAGCTTAACCCAGGGCCCAGATACGCAGTATTTT. Encoded protein: CASSLTQGPDTQYF.

This clonotype was recorded many times. This chain uses TRBV7-9 with TRBJ1-1, with D uncertain. Trimming removed 0 bases at V and 1 base at J, with 12 bases between. Germline CDR1 reads SEHNR; CDR2 reads FQNEAQ (reference sequence). The CDR3 runs 16 residues. DNA for the CDR3: TGTGCCAGCAGCTTAGCGGGTCAGAGATCGAACACTGAAGCTTTCTTT. This codes for CASSLAGQRSNTEAFF.

This chain connects TRBV14 to TRBJ2-3; the match to TRBD1 covers 10 bases. From germline, CDR1 is SGHDN and CDR2 FVKESK. The CDR3 is 15 residues long. After removal of 1 base from V and 6 bases from J, the junction contained 4 bases not matched to a gene. The CDR3 DNA sequence: TGTGCCAGCAGCCAAGTGGGACAGGGGTACGATACGCAGTATTTT. Translation gives CASSQVGQGYDTQYF.

This clonotype was counted at least ten times. The rearrangement uses TRBV24-1 and TRBJ2-6; D is unclear. Germline V gene lookup returns CDR1 KGHDR and CDR2 SFDVKD. There are 13 residues in the CDR3. V was cut by 11 bases and J by 0 bases, with 7 bases left in between. The CDR3 protein is CAIAHSGANVLTF. In DNA form, the CDR3 reads TGTGCCATCGCTCACTCTGGGGCCAACGTCCTGACTTTC.

In its sample, this clonotype was seen many times. The J gene is TRBJ2-3, the V gene TRBV7-2; D unresolved. Looked up from germline, CDR1 is SGHTA and CDR2 is FQGNSA. Between the trimmed V and J ends, which lost 5 bases and 2 bases, there was a span of 11 bases. CDR3 size: 14 residues. The CDR3 DNA follows: TGTGCCAGCAGCGTTCATATATCCACAGATACGCAGTATTTT. Its translation is CASSVHISTDTQYF.

This clonotype was seen ten or more times. The chain couples TRBV24-1 to TRBJ1-3; a possible D gene is TRBD1 (5 bases). Germline V gene sequence: CDR1 KGHDR, CDR2 SFDVKD. The V end lost 8 bases, the J end lost 0 bases, and 13 bases lay between the germline ends. This CDR3 contains 15 residues. The CDR3 DNA reads TGTGCCACCACCCGGGACCGACGCTCTGGAAACACCATATATTTT. Translated, it gives CATTRDRRSGNTIYF.

This clonotype has only a few counts. CDR3 sequence (DNA): TGCGCCAGCAGCCAAGGCGTCAGGGGGCGCCGAAACACTGAAGCTTTCTTT. This codes for CASSQGVRGRRNTEAFF. This rearrangement joins TRBV4-3 to TRBJ1-1, with 8 bases lining up with TRBD1. Germline V gives CDR1 LGHNA, CDR2 YSLEER. V lost 1 base and J lost 2; bases outside the gene matches: 9. The CDR3 length is 17 residues.

V usage is TRBV11-2 and J usage is TRBJ1-1, with D unclear. CDR1 SGHAT and CDR2 FQNNGV come from the germline V gene. V lost 2 bases and J lost 1, with 8 bases in between. The CDR3 is 14 amino acids. The CDR3 DNA is TGTGCCAGCAGCTTACCGGCAGGGAACACTGAAGCTTTCTTT. This translates into CASSLPAGNTEAFF.

This clonotype was counted ten times or more. The V call is TRBV19, the J call TRBJ1-2; D is possibly TRBD1 (5 bases). CDR1 LNHDA and CDR2 SQIVND come from the germline V gene (reference sequence). Trimming cost V 7 bases and J 6 bases, with 18 bases left between them. The CDR3 spans 14 residues. CDR3 loop: CASKGYESTDGYTF. The CDR3 DNA follows: TGTGCCAGTAAGGGGTACGAATCGACGGATGGCTACACCTTC.

This chain connects TRBV10-3 to TRBJ2-7; D is possibly TRBD1 or TRBD2 (6 bases each). The CDR3 runs to 14 residues. Trimming left V 8 bases short and J 2 bases short, with 16 bases between. Germline CDR1 ENHRY, CDR2 SYGVKD. The CDR3 bases are TGTGCCATCTCGGGGGATCGGGGGCCCTACGAGCAGTACTTC. Protein sequence: CAISGDRGPYEQYF.

The chain employs TRBV23-1 and TRBJ1-4, with 12 bases that match TRBD1. TRBV23-1 is noted as an ORF with a role that remains uncertain. The CDR3 length is 20 residues. Trimming took 5 bases from V and 0 from J; bases not matched to a gene: 13. DNA for the CDR3: TGCGCCAGCAGTAGCCCCCGGGACAGGGGGCATTTGGCAACTAATGAAAAACTGTTTTTT. This sequence encodes CASSSPRDRGHLATNEKLFF.

This clonotype has at least ten counts. This rearrangement joins TRBV4-1 to TRBJ2-4; 13 positions agree with TRBD2. V shed 2 bases, J shed 2 bases, and the junction held 15 bases outside the gene matches. Looked up from germline, CDR1 is MGHRA and CDR2 is YSYEKL. This CDR3 has 21 residues. The CDR3 DNA sequence: TGCGCCAGCAGCCAAACCGGGACAGGGGGACTAGCGGGGCGTTCCAAAAACATTCAGTACTTC. It translates to CASSQTGTGGLAGRSKNIQYF.